Listed here are 15 T cell receptor beta chains from one sample, sequenced in a study of metastatic and nonmetastatic thyroid tumors. Thyroid surgery had not been preceded by any treatment in any patient. Via MiXCR, TCRdb re-called the PCR reads. The sample consists of some 30,000 clones, roughly a fifth of them appearing once. Sequenced material: blood. These receptors originate from a female donor with papillary thyroid cancer or a benign thyroid nodule (not recorded which). Some clones in this sample may be carry-over from other donors' samples.

This clone was counted at least ten times. A much larger clonotype is one base distant, so this may be a read error. As the CDR3 is not closed by the conserved phenylalanine or tryptophan, this likely results from a read error. The DNA is left out, because the CDR3 cannot be placed on it with certainty; the CDR3 is given as TCRdb lists it. CDR3 residues: CASSPAQPLYGDTS. The chain is built from TRBV28 and TRBJ1-2. CDR1 is MDHEN, CDR2 SYDVKM, per germline. The CDR3 has 14 amino acids, counting both end residues.

This clone was seen a handful of times. J is TRBJ2-1 and V is TRBV24-1; D remains unclear. Trimming removed 5 bases at V and 3 bases at J, with 13 bases between. This CDR3 has 15 residues. Germline V gene sequence: CDR1 KGHDR, CDR2 SFDVKD. In DNA, the CDR3 is TGTGCCACCAGTGGAGCCACCCGGAGCTACAATGAGCAGTTCTTC. Its protein product is CATSGATRSYNEQFF.

This clone was seen more than once but under ten times. One end of the junction fails to match germline, which may point to a read error. This chain uses TRBV11-3 with TRBJ2-1; TRBD2 is a possible D gene (7 bases). The CDR3 spans 12 residues. From germline, CDR1 is SGHNT and CDR2 YENEEA. CDR3 bases: TGTGCCAGAGCGGGTGGAGGCGGGGGCCCGGTCTTC. Protein product: CARAGGGGGPVF.

The chain is built from TRBV6-2 or TRBV6-3 and TRBJ2-6; 7 positions agree with TRBD1. Unmatched junction bases numbered 6, after V lost 6 bases and J lost 4 bases. CDR1 is MNHEY and CDR2 is SVGEGT in the germline V gene. The length of the CDR3 is 15 residues. The CDR3 protein is CASRDRLSGANVLTF. DNA of the CDR3: TGTGCCAGCAGGGACAGGTTGTCCGGGGCCAACGTCCTGACTTTC.

This clone was counted only a few times. V gene TRBV19 combines with J gene TRBJ2-5; D gene ambiguous. The germline V gene has CDR1 LNHDA and CDR2 SQIVND (reference sequence). The V end lost 7 bases, the J end lost 2 bases, and 14 bases lay between the germline ends. The CDR3 is made up of 14 amino acids. In DNA, the CDR3 is TGTGCCAGTAAGCTTAGCCCCGCACAAGAGACCCAGTACTTC. It yields the protein CASKLSPAQETQYF.

This clone occurred a few times. This chain uses TRBV12-5 with TRBJ2-7, with TRBD2 matching over 10 bases. The germline gives CDR1 LGHNT, CDR2 FRNRAP. J lost 4 bases, V lost 0 bases, and 6 bases had no gene match. This CDR3 comprises 16 residues. The DNA for the CDR3 is TGTGCTAGTGGTTTGGTGCTAGCGGGAGCGGGTTACGAGCAGTACTTC. This sequence encodes CASGLVLAGAGYEQYF.

The gene calls are TRBV28 and TRBJ2-1; TRBD2 aligns across 7 bases. From germline, CDR1 is MDHEN and CDR2 SYDVKM. V dropped 3 bases and J dropped 4; count of bases not matched to a gene: 3. The CDR3 has 14 amino acids. The CDR3: CASSFLAAYNEQFF. The CDR3, as DNA: TGTGCCAGCAGTTTTCTAGCGGCATACAATGAGCAGTTCTTC.

J is TRBJ2-2 and V is TRBV6-1, with D perhaps matching TRBD2 (6 bases). Deletions cut 6 bases from V and 4 bases from J, with 9 bases between. Germline loops: CDR1 MNHNS, CDR2 SASEGT. This CDR3 contains 13 residues. CDR3 sequence (DNA): TGTGCCAGCAGATTGACTAGCACCGGGGAGCTGTTTTTT. As protein: CASRLTSTGELFF.

The sample holds many counts of this clone. The chain is built from TRBV2 and TRBJ2-1; D is perhaps TRBD1 (6 bases). The germline V and J ends were trimmed by 6 bases and 1 base, with 19 bases remaining between them. Germline loops: CDR1 SNHLY, CDR2 FYNNEI. The CDR3 is made up of 17 amino acids. The CDR3 here is CASRSDRIQGSYNEQFF. Written as DNA, the CDR3 is TGTGCCAGCAGATCCGATAGAATACAGGGTTCCTACAATGAGCAGTTCTTC.

There are a few counts of this clone. The chain employs TRBV12-3 or TRBV12-4 and TRBJ1-4; D remains unclear. The V end lost 6 bases, the J end lost 0 bases, and 5 bases lay between the germline ends. The CDR3 contains 13 residues. CDR3 sequence: CASRPTTNEKLFF. The DNA for the CDR3 is TGTGCCAGCAGGCCGACAACTAATGAAAAACTGTTTTTT.

This clone was counted many times. V gene TRBV9 combines with J gene TRBJ1-2, with TRBD1 as a possible D gene (6 bases). Germline V CDR1 and CDR2: SGDLS, YYNGEE. With 4 bases removed from V and 8 bases from J, the gap between germline ends came to 27 bases. The CDR3 is 17 amino acids. CDR3 region: CASSTQATGTLTRGYTF. In DNA, the CDR3 is TGTGCCAGCAGCACCCAGGCTACCGGGACACTCACGCGGGGCTACACCTTC.

This chain links TRBV6-1 with TRBJ2-5; 7 positions agree with TRBD2. V lost 5 bases to trimming and J lost 2 bases; unmatched junction nucleotides: 8. This CDR3 is 15 amino acids long. The germline V gene has CDR1 MNHNS and CDR2 SASEGT. The CDR3 bases are TGTGCCAGCAGTACCGGGGAGGGGAGTCAAGAGACCCAGTACTTC. Encoded protein: CASSTGEGSQETQYF.

This clone was found many times. CDR3 loop: CATSRDRGGHTEAFF. The CDR3 bases are TGTGCCACCAGCAGAGATCGCGGGGGGCACACTGAAGCTTTCTTT. The V gene is TRBV15, the J gene TRBJ1-1, with D possibly being TRBD1 (6 bases). In germline, CDR1 is LNHNV, CDR2 YYDKDF (reference sequence). This CDR3 has 15 residues. V gave up 0 bases and J gave up 3 bases, with 11 bases separating them.

This clone was observed at least ten times. The V and J genes are TRBV6-1 and TRBJ1-1; 9 positions match TRBD1. The CDR3 spans 16 residues. Unmatched junction bases numbered 12, after V lost 5 bases and J lost 5 bases. Germline V gene sequence: CDR1 MNHNS, CDR2 SASEGT. The CDR3 sequence is CASSSPSGQGRTEAFF. As DNA, the CDR3 is TGTGCCAGCAGTTCCCCATCGGGACAGGGTCGGACTGAAGCTTTCTTT.

Many counts were recorded for this clone. This chain connects TRBV12-5 to TRBJ2-5; D is possibly TRBD1 or TRBD2 (5 bases each). Per germline, CDR1 LGHNT and CDR2 FRNRAP. V lost 0 bases and J 2 bases, leaving 13 bases between the germline ends. This CDR3 has 16 residues. DNA of the CDR3: TGTGCTAGTGGTTTGGTACTGGGACGGTTACAAGAGACCCAGTACTTC. Encoded protein: CASGLVLGRLQETQYF.